The entry that follows covers one T cell receptor beta chain sequence. The sample is drawn from a study of blood T cell repertoires in COVID-19. About the study: Material from acute and convalescent COVID-19 was sourced from the United States, Italy and Spain.

As originally analysed: Amplified reference gene primers provided the basis for estimating nucleated cell counts. The repertoire was sequenced with immunoSEQ multiplex PCR; TCRdb's copy has only in-frame clones and lacks some. V and J calls and clone size are copied from that table; D and trimming were computed from the DNA. The table has 80,000 to 90,000 clones, about 85% seen once. Patients of the Seattle cohort, enrolled during active infection, were followed longitudinally. This CDR3 is 14 amino acids long. The TCR comes from a woman older than 75 with COVID-19, enrolled during active disease. The J gene is TRBJ2-7, the V gene TRBV21-1; the table's D gene call, TRBD1, was not cross checked with the DNA. TRBV21-1 is designated a pseudogene. Specimen: peripheral blood. For the CDR3, the DNA is TGTGCCAGCACCGAAGGGGGTCGCTCCTACGAGCAGTACTTC. It encodes CASTEGGRSYEQYF.